A single sample is the source of the 20 T cell receptor beta chains below, sequenced in a study of control samples from healthy donors and cancer patients. Here immunoSEQ multiplex PCR was the method, and the copy in TCRdb shows in-frame clones only, minus some. Here the sample spans some 120,000 clones, more than 75% being singletons. The sequencing sample was made of blood. Receptors originate from a middle-aged man in good health.

V is TRBV6-2 or TRBV6-3 and J is TRBJ2-2; 16 bases line up with TRBD2. Germline loops: CDR1 MNHEY, CDR2 SVGEGT. The CDR3 loop spans 18 amino acids. J lost 0 bases, V lost 5 bases, and 3 bases had no gene match. The CDR3 sequence: CASSIGTSGGANTGELFF. The CDR3 nucleotides are TGTGCCAGCAGTATCGGGACTAGCGGGGGGGCGAACACCGGGGAGCTGTTTTTT.

V and J are TRBV18 and TRBJ1-1, with TRBD1 as a possible D gene (5 bases). V lost 9 bases and J lost 0, with 11 bases in between. Germline V gene data show CDR1 as KGHSH and CDR2 as LQKENI. This CDR3 is 13 amino acids long. CDR3 DNA sequence: TGTGCCAGTACGGACATCGTGAACACTGAAGCTTTCTTT. As protein: CASTDIVNTEAFF.

This clone was recorded once. The V gene is TRBV19, the J gene TRBJ1-2; D unresolved. Germline CDR1 LNHDA, CDR2 SQIVND (reference sequence). Trimming shortened V by 1 base and J by 8 bases, and 11 bases separated the two germline ends. The CDR3 extends over 13 amino acids. CDR3 in amino acids: CASSIARSGGYTF. The CDR3, as DNA: TGTGCCAGTAGTATAGCTCGATCCGGGGGCTACACCTTC.

The chain couples TRBV4-2 to TRBJ1-2, with a tentative D call TRBD1 (5 bases). Per the germline V gene, CDR1 is LGHNA and CDR2 is YNFKEQ. There are 15 residues in the CDR3. With 0 bases removed from V and 5 bases from J, the gap between germline ends came to 13 bases. CDR3 DNA sequence: TGTGCCAGCAGCCAAGAGCGTGGGCAGGGATATGGCTACACCTTC. This sequence encodes CASSQERGQGYGYTF.

The chain is built from TRBV7-2 and TRBJ1-1, with TRBD1 identical over 8 bases. The ends lost 4 bases at V and 4 bases at J; junction bases unmatched: 5. The germline CDR1 and CDR2 sequences are SGHTA and FQGNSA. The CDR3 is made up of 14 amino acids. The CDR3 reads CASSSDRGGTEAFF. CDR3 DNA sequence: TGTGCCAGCAGCTCTGACAGGGGCGGCACTGAAGCTTTCTTT.

The chain has TRBV18 and TRBJ1-1; the D is unclear. Trimming took off 3 bases at V and 5 bases at J, with 7 bases between the two ends. Germline values: CDR1 KGHSH, CDR2 LQKENI. This CDR3 is 12 amino acids long. As DNA, the CDR3 is TGTGCCAGCTCACCCCAAACGACTGAAGCTTTCTTT. It codes for CASSPQTTEAFF.

The chain couples TRBV29-1 to TRBJ1-2; D gene unclear. Trimming removed 2 bases from V and 4 bases from J, with 14 bases in between. CDR3 length: 14 residues. Germline CDR1 SQVTM, CDR2 ANQGSEA. The CDR3 DNA sequence: TGCAGCGTTGAATGGGCAGAATACCGCTATGGCTACACCTTC. Translating gives CSVEWAEYRYGYTF.

This clone has more than one count but fewer than ten. V gene TRBV3-1 (or the pseudogene TRBV3-2) combines with J gene TRBJ1-2; no clear D. CDR1 is LGHDT and CDR2 is YNNKEL in the germline V gene (reference sequence). The CDR3 extends over 13 amino acids. Trimming stripped 1 base from V and 5 bases from J, with 8 bases between. Here the CDR3 reads CASSQGPIYGYTF. In DNA, the CDR3 is TGTGCCAGCAGCCAAGGGCCGATTTATGGCTACACCTTC.

This clone was detected once. The chain links TRBV11-2 to TRBJ1-4; no reliable D call. Germline lookup yields CDR1 SGHAT and CDR2 FQNNGV. V gave up 5 bases and J gave up 1 base, with 8 bases separating them. The CDR3 sequence is 14 residues long. The CDR3 here is CASSRGGTNEKLFF. CDR3 coding DNA: TGTGCCAGCAGCCGGGGAGGAACTAATGAAAAACTGTTTTTT.

The V and J genes are TRBV25-1 and TRBJ2-2; TRBD1 matches at 7 bases. The CDR3 covers 17 residues. Looked up from germline, CDR1 is MGHDK and CDR2 is SYGVNS. The junction had 7 bases not matched to a gene; V was cut back by 1 base and J by 2 bases. The CDR3 nucleotides are TGTGCCAGCAGTGAATCCCCGGGACAGCCCAACACCGGGGAGCTGTTTTTT. This encodes CASSESPGQPNTGELFF.

The chain couples TRBV19 to TRBJ2-1; D may match TRBD1 or TRBD2 (5 bases each). The CDR3 spans 17 residues. Trimming removed 1 base at V and 2 bases at J, with 15 bases between. CDR1 and CDR2 from the germline V gene are LNHDA and SQIVND (reference sequence). The CDR3 DNA reads TGTGCCAGTAGTATAGCATTGGGACCGCCTCCCTACAATGAGCAGTTCTTC. Amino acids: CASSIALGPPPYNEQFF.

The rearrangement links TRBV5-1 to TRBJ2-7; D perhaps matches TRBD1 (6 bases). This CDR3 comprises 13 residues. Germline CDR1 and CDR2: SGHRS and YFSETQ. V was pared by 5 bases and J by 0 bases, with 9 bases between. The CDR3 region is CASRQGPSYEQYF. The CDR3 coding sequence is TGCGCCAGCAGACAGGGTCCCTCCTACGAGCAGTACTTC.

The chain recombines TRBV18 with TRBJ1-1; TRBD1 is a possible D gene (5 bases). V lost 5 bases and J 2 bases, leaving 9 bases between the germline ends. This CDR3 is built from 13 residues. Germline-derived CDR1 and CDR2 are KGHSH and LQKENI. This CDR3 is CASSFGTNTEAFF. CDR3 DNA: TGTGCCAGCTCATTCGGGACTAACACTGAAGCTTTCTTT. The full variable domain, with the rest looked up from reference TRBV18 and TRBJ1-1, is NAGVMQNPRHLVRRRGQEARLRCSPMKGHSHVYWYRQLPEEGLKFMVYLQKENIIDESGMPKERFSAEFPKEGPSILRIQQVVRGDSAAYFCASSFGTNTEAFFGQGTRLTVV.

The chain links TRBV10-3 to TRBJ1-1; a possible D gene is TRBD1 (5 bases). CDR1 and CDR2 from the germline V gene are ENHRY and SYGVKD. The CDR3 totals 14 residues. Trimming pared 4 bases from V and 6 bases from J, leaving 15 bases between. The CDR3 loop reads CAISGGGHFPEAFF. The CDR3 bases are TGTGCCATCAGTGGGGGCGGACATTTCCCTGAAGCTTTCTTT.

V usage is TRBV6-6 and J usage is TRBJ1-2; the match to TRBD1 covers 9 bases. The CDR3 is 15 residues long. Germline V gene lookup returns CDR1 MNHNY and CDR2 SVGAGI (reference sequence). After removal of 5 bases from V and 6 bases from J, the junction contained 10 bases not matched to a gene. The CDR3 sequence: CASSRGDRGANGYTF. CDR3 DNA sequence: TGTGCCAGCAGTCGGGGCGACAGGGGGGCTAATGGCTACACCTTC.

The genes are TRBV7-9 and TRBJ1-5; 10 bases line up with TRBD1. Germline CDR1 and CDR2: SEHNR and FQNEAQ (reference sequence). V was pared by 8 bases and J by 2 bases, with 15 bases of the junction left unmatched. The CDR3 is made up of 18 amino acids. In DNA form, the CDR3 reads TGTGCCAGCCGATCGAAGCGGACAGGGGGAAAGCGCAATCAGCCCCAGCATTTT. Protein: CASRSKRTGGKRNQPQHF.

The V gene is TRBV19, the J gene TRBJ1-5, with D perhaps matching TRBD1 (6 bases). Germline V lookup: CDR1 LNHDA, CDR2 SQIVND (reference sequence). The CDR3 consists of 17 residues. V was clipped by 4 bases and J by 0 bases, with 16 bases between them. CDR3: CASSTTKTGYSNQPQHF. The CDR3 region has the DNA TGTGCCAGTAGTACAACTAAGACAGGCTATAGCAATCAGCCCCAGCATTTT.

The chain uses TRBV9 and TRBJ1-1; unclear D gene. V lost 4 bases and J lost 0, with 13 bases in between. This CDR3 is 15 amino acids long. The germline gives CDR1 SGDLS, CDR2 YYNGEE. The CDR3 here is CASSRGPGLNTEAFF. The DNA of the CDR3 is TGTGCCAGCAGCAGAGGGCCGGGCCTGAACACTGAAGCTTTCTTT.

The CDR3 bases are TGTGCCAGCAGGTTAGGCACCCGTATACCCTACGAGCAGTACTTC. The encoded protein is CASRLGTRIPYEQYF. This sequence joins TRBV6-6 and TRBJ2-7, with no clear D. Germline values: CDR1 MNHNY, CDR2 SVGAGI (reference sequence). The CDR3 has 15 amino acids. The ends were cut back, 6 bases at V and 2 bases at J, with 17 bases in the middle.

The V call is TRBV19, the J call TRBJ2-3; D possibly corresponds to TRBD2 (6 bases). This CDR3 is 16 amino acids long. Trimming pared 7 bases from V and 1 base from J, leaving 18 bases between. Germline loops: CDR1 LNHDA, CDR2 SQIVND (reference sequence). The CDR3 reads CASTFGGPSRTDTQYF. The CDR3 DNA follows: TGTGCCAGTACCTTCGGGGGACCCAGTCGCACAGATACGCAGTATTTT.